This T cell receptor beta chain was sequenced during a study of cytomegalovirus exposure and HLA in healthy donors. About this clone itself: Its matching antigen is unknown.

Assay: immunoSEQ multiplex PCR; the TCRdb copy retains only in-frame clones and omits some. The data contain fewer than 120,000 clones, roughly 89% of them seen just once; the ten biggest clones take up 1.5% to 2%. This CDR3 spans 15 amino acids. Losses at the gene ends were 4 bases for V and 2 bases for J; bases not matched to a gene: 8. The germline gives CDR1 SGHVS, CDR2 FQNEAQ. Study-level results: One later analysis, an examination of the 120 validation repertoires, found that first-cohort TCR clusters tended to co-occur in them. Diagnosis of cytomegalovirus status made by the classifier reportedly showed high specificity and sensitivity.

This receptor was identified in a woman aged 18-29 years in good health and CMV-seronegative. The chain links TRBV7-8 to TRBJ2-7; 7 positions match TRBD2. Source material: PBMCs. CDR3 DNA: TGTGCCAGCAGCTCAGGAGCGGGGCTAGCCTACGAGCAGTACTTC. Translation gives CASSSGAGLAYEQYF.